The clone carrying this T cell receptor beta chain was picked up one time. The CDR3 sequence is 14 residues long. V lost 3 bases, J lost 5 bases, and 13 bases lay in between. Germline V gene lookup returns CDR1 SGHVS and CDR2 FQNEAQ. During active infection, Seattle patients enrolled and were then monitored through disease. The source of the sample is a study of blood T cell repertoires in COVID-19. Authors' processing steps: Quantification of nucleated cells was approximated via reference gene primer amplification. The method was immunoSEQ multiplex PCR; TCRdb's version includes in-frame clones alone and lacks a portion of them. The DNA gave D and trimming, while V, J and clone size come from that table. The table shows about 390,000 clones, with 80% to 90% occurring only once.

The chain combines TRBV7-8 with TRBJ2-5; the D gene is possibly TRBD1 (6 bases). The sample comprised peripheral blood. The TCR comes from a woman aged 55-70 years with COVID-19, enrolled during active disease. CDR3 sequence (DNA): TGTGCCAGCAGCTTTGGGGCAGGGGTGGAGACCCAGTACTTC. Translating gives CASSFGAGVETQYF.